Listed here are 15 T cell receptor beta chains from one sample, sequenced in a study of human T cells and chemical hapten exposure. TCRdb ran MiXCR on the RACE reads and lists one entry per CDR3 protein. This table holds under 300,000 distinct CDR3 sequences, roughly 7.4% found once. Noted time point: pre-sensitization, week 0. The sample's treatment: therapeutic diphenylcyclopropenone sensitization with weekly scalp DPC. The sample consisted of whole blood, taken in connection with sensitization to the hapten diphenylcyclopropenone (DPC). The source is a man younger than 35 with alopecia areata. Some clones in this sample may be carry-over from other donors' samples.

This clonotype turned up a few times. V usage is TRBV20-1 and J usage is TRBJ2-7, with D uncertain. The CDR3 has 15 amino acids. The germline V gene encodes CDR1 DFQATT and CDR2 SNEGSKA (reference sequence). V gave up 6 bases and J gave up 0 bases, with 18 bases separating them. The CDR3 bases are TGCAGTGCGGCCCAATCAGTCCTTAGCTCCTACGAGCAGTACTTC. Translation gives CSAAQSVLSSYEQYF.

This clonotype was counted many times. The rearrangement joins TRBV12-3 or TRBV12-4 to TRBJ1-2; D remains unclear. CDR3 length: 12 residues. Deletions cut 2 bases from V and 6 bases from J, with 7 bases between. The CDR3 reads CASSLWADGYTF. CDR3 coding DNA: TGTGCCAGCAGTTTATGGGCGGATGGCTACACCTTC.

This clonotype was detected a few times. The CDR3 nucleotides are TGTGCCAGCAGTTCCTCCTCCGGGACAGGGTACAATGAGCAGTTCTTC. Its protein product is CASSSSSGTGYNEQFF. The chain links TRBV6-2 or TRBV6-3 to TRBJ2-1; 9 positions agree with TRBD1. V lost 4 bases to trimming and J lost 4 bases; unmatched junction nucleotides: 8. The germline V gene encodes CDR1 MNHEY and CDR2 SVGEGT. This CDR3 is 16 amino acids long.

This clonotype has just a few counts. The V and J genes are TRBV9 and TRBJ2-5; the D gene is possibly TRBD1 (5 bases). From germline, CDR1 is SGDLS and CDR2 YYNGEE. V was pared by 1 base and J by 3 bases, with 13 bases between. CDR3 length: 15 amino acids. In DNA, the CDR3 is TGTGCCAGCAGCGTACAGGCAGGGCGTGAAGAGACCCAGTACTTC. Translating it yields CASSVQAGREETQYF.

This rearrangement joins TRBV10-3 to TRBJ1-2; the match to TRBD1 covers 7 bases. V dropped 0 bases and J dropped 4; count of bases not matched to a gene: 8. The CDR3 runs 16 residues. Germline V gene sequence: CDR1 ENHRY, CDR2 SYGVKD. The CDR3 sequence is CAISESPGGPSYGYTF. DNA for the CDR3: TGTGCCATCAGTGAGTCGCCAGGGGGACCTTCCTATGGCTACACCTTC.

This chain joins TRBV12-3 or TRBV12-4 and TRBJ2-2, with D uncertain. The CDR3 is 14 amino acids. The V gene lost 3 bases and the J gene lost 5 bases, with 10 bases spanning the gap. The CDR3 sequence is CASSLRSGTGELFF. CDR3 sequence (DNA): TGTGCCAGCAGTTTGAGATCTGGGACCGGGGAGCTGTTTTTT.

This chain uses TRBV6-2 or TRBV6-3 with TRBJ1-2; D remains unclear. Per the germline V gene, CDR1 is MNHEY and CDR2 is SVGEGT. Trimming shortened V by 6 bases and J by 2 bases, and 10 bases separated the two germline ends. The CDR3 loop spans 13 amino acids. The CDR3 DNA reads as TGTGCCAGCAGGATCGACCCAAACTATGGCTACACCTTC. This translates into CASRIDPNYGYTF.

This clonotype showed up just a few times. The chain uses TRBV11-2 and TRBJ2-1, with 11 bases fitting TRBD2. The CDR3 covers 16 residues. Germline loops: CDR1 SGHAT, CDR2 FQNNGV. Trimming cost V 5 bases and J 2 bases; bases outside gene matches: 5. CDR3 sequence (DNA): TGTGCCAGCAGCCTAGTTAGCGGGGGGGCCTACAATGAGCAGTTCTTC. Translating gives CASSLVSGGAYNEQFF. Full variable domain (outside the CDR3, taken from reference TRBV11-2 and TRBJ2-1): EAGVAQSPRYKIIEKRQSVAFWCNPISGHATLYWYQQILGQGPKLLIQFQNNGVVDDSQLPKDRFSAERLKGVDSTLKIQPAKLEDSAVYLCASSLVSGGAYNEQFFGPGTRLTVL.

This clonotype was seen more than once but under ten times. The genes are TRBV4-3 and TRBJ2-7; 7 nucleotides line up with TRBD1. The germline gives CDR1 LGHNA, CDR2 YSLEER. The CDR3 contains 14 residues. Losses at the gene ends were 3 bases for V and 1 base for J; bases not matched to a gene: 3. The CDR3 DNA is TGCGCCAGCAGCCATCGGGACAGATCCTACGAGCAGTACTTC. The encoded protein is CASSHRDRSYEQYF.

The V call is TRBV4-1, the J call TRBJ2-1; D gene uncertain. Trimming took off 4 bases at V and 6 bases at J, with 16 bases between the two ends. The CDR3 has 15 residues. Germline values: CDR1 MGHRA, CDR2 YSYEKL. Here the CDR3 reads CASSPNALASNEQFF. The CDR3 region has the DNA TGCGCCAGCAGCCCTAATGCCTTGGCTAGCAATGAGCAGTTCTTC.

This rearrangement joins TRBV4-1 to TRBJ1-5, with D maybe TRBD1 (5 bases). V was pared by 3 bases and J by 7 bases, with 22 bases between. In germline, CDR1 is MGHRA, CDR2 YSYEKL. The CDR3 runs to 17 residues. Here the CDR3 DNA reads TGCGCCAGCAGCCACGGAGGCCGAGGGGCGCTGAACCAGCCCCAGCATTTT. This sequence encodes CASSHGGRGALNQPQHF.

The genes are TRBV7-3 and TRBJ2-5; the match to TRBD1 covers 7 bases. Germline V CDR1 and CDR2: SGHTA, FQGTGA. The V segment lost 5 bases and the J segment 5 bases; nucleotides outside the gene matches: 8. The length of the CDR3 is 14 residues. CDR3 coding DNA: TGTGCCAGCAGCCGGACAGGACTCGGGGAGACCCAGTACTTC. Its protein product is CASSRTGLGETQYF.

The rearrangement joins TRBV6-5 to TRBJ1-3, with D possibly matching TRBD1 (6 bases). The V gene lost 2 bases and the J gene lost 2 bases, with 10 bases spanning the gap. The CDR3 contains 15 residues. CDR1 is MNHEY and CDR2 is SVGAGI in the germline V gene. The CDR3 loop is CASSYQPGAGNTIYF. The CDR3 bases are TGTGCCAGCAGTTACCAGCCAGGGGCTGGAAACACCATATATTTT.

The gene calls are TRBV11-2 and TRBJ2-5; tentative D call: TRBD2 (6 bases). Trimming took off 10 bases at V and 3 bases at J, with 12 bases between the two ends. CDR1 is SGHAT, CDR2 FQNNGV, per germline. The CDR3 has 12 residues. This CDR3 reads CAISSGEETQYF. The CDR3 DNA reads as TGTGCCATCTCTTCGGGGGAAGAGACCCAGTACTTC.

This clonotype was observed a handful of times. CDR3 nucleotides: TGTGCCAGCTGGGGGCTCTCTGGGGCCAACGTCCTGACTTTC. The encoded protein is CASWGLSGANVLTF. The chain combines TRBV2 with TRBJ2-6; D may be TRBD1 (6 bases). CDR1 is SNHLY and CDR2 is FYNNEI in the germline V gene. Trimming stripped 8 bases from V and 0 bases from J, with 8 bases between. The CDR3 covers 14 residues. The whole variable domain, filled in from reference TRBV2 and TRBJ2-6, reads EPEVTQTPSHQVTQMGQEVILRCVPISNHLYFYWYRQILGQKVEFLVSFYNNEISEKSEIFDDQFSVERPDGSNFTLKIRSTKLEDSAMYFCASWGLSGANVLTFGAGSRLTVL.